Listed below are T cell receptor beta chains from one sample, sequenced in a study of regulatory T cells in long-lasting Graves disease. MiXCR, applied by TCRdb to the multiplex PCR reads, yields one record per CDR3 protein. The data show hundreds of thousands of distinct CDR3 sequences, around 30% seen once. The source material was peripheral blood mononuclear cells (PBMCs), sampled when the disease was refractory, from a patient treated with antithyroid drugs. These receptors all come from a female donor with Graves disease. CDR3s include the opening cysteine and the closing phenylalanine or tryptophan. The order of the fields is clone size, D gene, J gene, V gene, CDR3 length, CDR3 DNA, CDR3 protein. A D gene is named only where the DNA matches it firmly. Expanded clones get a size class; other rows say once, few or many, or leave the size out.

abundance: many
d_gene: .
j_gene: TRBJ1-1
v_gene: TRBV28
len: 16
CDR3nt: TGTGCCAGCAGTTTAGATGTGGGGCTTCCGAACACTGAAGCTTTCTTT
CDR3aa: CASSLDVGLPNTEAFF

abundance: .
d_gene: .
j_gene: TRBJ1-1
v_gene: TRBV6-1
len: 14
CDR3nt: TGTGCCAGCAGTGAATGGCAAATGAACACTGAAGCTTCCTTT
CDR3aa: CASSEWQMNTEASF

abundance: .
d_gene: .
j_gene: TRBJ1-2
v_gene: TRBV27
len: 12
CDR3nt: TGTGCCAGCAAAATACAGGGCTATGGCTACATCTTC
CDR3aa: CASKIQGYGYIF

abundance: .
d_gene: TRBD1
j_gene: TRBJ1-5
v_gene: TRBV6-1
len: 15
CDR3nt: TGTGCCAGCAGTGAAGCGGGGGGACAGGGGGGGCCCCAGCATTTT
CDR3aa: CASSEAGGQGGPQHF

abundance: .
d_gene: .
j_gene: TRBJ2-7
v_gene: TRBV6-2/TRBV6-3
len: 15
CDR3nt: TGTGCCAGCAGTTCCGTCGACACTTTCTCCTACGAGCAGTACTTC
CDR3aa: CASSSVDTFSYEQYF

abundance: .
d_gene: TRBD1
j_gene: TRBJ2-5
v_gene: TRBV5-1
len: 15
CDR3nt: TGCGCCAGCAGCTTGATGGGGACAGGTCAAGAGACCCAGTACTTC
CDR3aa: CASSLMGTGQETQYF

abundance: .
d_gene: .
j_gene: TRBJ2-7
v_gene: TRBV4-1
len: 15
CDR3nt: TGCGCCAGCAGCCAAATCCCGGGTCCTCACTACGAGCAGTACTTC
CDR3aa: CASSQIPGPHYEQYF

abundance: .
d_gene: .
j_gene: TRBJ1-1
v_gene: TRBV3-1
len: 15
CDR3nt: TGTGCCAGCAGCCCCCCTGCTGGGACGGACACTGAAGCTTTCTTT
CDR3aa: CASSPPAGTDTEAFF

abundance: .
d_gene: .
j_gene: TRBJ2-2
v_gene: TRBV20-1
len: 13
CDR3nt: TGCAGTGCTACCCCAGGGGACACCGGGGAGCTGTTTTTT
CDR3aa: CSATPGDTGELFF

abundance: .
d_gene: TRBD1
j_gene: TRBJ2-7
v_gene: TRBV6-1
len: 17
CDR3nt: TGTGCCAGCAGTCGACCGGGACAGGGTATGGGCGGGAACGAGCAGTACTTC
CDR3aa: CASSRPGQGMGGNEQYF

abundance: .
d_gene: TRBD2
j_gene: TRBJ2-1
v_gene: TRBV20-1
len: 15
CDR3nt: TGCAGTGCACCGACTAGCGGGAGGGGTTTGAATGAGCAGTTCTTC
CDR3aa: CSAPTSGRGLNEQFF

abundance: .
d_gene: TRBD1
j_gene: TRBJ1-5
v_gene: TRBV6-1
len: 15
CDR3nt: TGTGCCAGCCAAGGGACAGGCGCTAGCAATCAGCCCCAGCATTTT
CDR3aa: CASQGTGASNQPQHF

abundance: .
d_gene: .
j_gene: TRBJ1-2
v_gene: TRBV29-1
len: 12
CDR3nt: TGCAGCACGGCCAGGGGAAACGGGGGCTACACCTTC
CDR3aa: CSTARGNGGYTF

abundance: few
d_gene: .
j_gene: TRBJ1-5
v_gene: TRBV30
len: 14
CDR3nt: TGTGCCTGGAGTGTACGACCGACGAATCAGCCCCAGCATTTT
CDR3aa: CAWSVRPTNQPQHF

abundance: few
d_gene: .
j_gene: TRBJ2-5
v_gene: TRBV30
len: 14
CDR3nt: TGTGCCTGGAGATCCAGATCCGGTGTGGAGACCCAGTACTTC
CDR3aa: CAWRSRSGVETQYF

abundance: .
d_gene: .
j_gene: TRBJ1-2
v_gene: TRBV11-3
len: 16
CDR3nt: TGTGCCAGCAGCTTAGATAACCGAGGAGACTACTATGGCTACACCTTC
CDR3aa: CASSLDNRGDYYGYTF

abundance: once
d_gene: .
j_gene: TRBJ1-1
v_gene: TRBV5-1
len: 14
CDR3nt: TGCGCCAGCAGACCCGACAGCATGAACACTGAAGCTTTCTTT
CDR3aa: CASRPDSMNTEAFF

abundance: .
d_gene: TRBD1
j_gene: TRBJ2-7
v_gene: TRBV27
len: 15
CDR3nt: TGTGCCAGCAGGCTAGAGGACAGGGGATCCTACGAGCAGTACTTC
CDR3aa: CASRLEDRGSYEQYF

abundance: .
d_gene: .
j_gene: TRBJ2-2
v_gene: TRBV20-1
len: 14
CDR3nt: TGCAGTGCTAGGTCGGGGGGCCGGGCCGGGGAGCTGTTTTTT
CDR3aa: CSARSGGRAGELFF

abundance: .
d_gene: TRBD1
j_gene: TRBJ1-1
v_gene: TRBV19
len: 15
CDR3nt: TGTGCCAGTAGCCCGGGACAGGGGGAGAACACTGAAGCTTTCTTT
CDR3aa: CASSPGQGENTEAFF

abundance: .
d_gene: .
j_gene: TRBJ1-4
v_gene: TRBV14
len: 12
CDR3nt: TGTGCCAGCAGCCAAGTGTCCCCGAAACTGTTTTTT
CDR3aa: CASSQVSPKLFF

abundance: .
d_gene: .
j_gene: TRBJ1-6
v_gene: TRBV19
len: 14
CDR3nt: TGTGCCAGTAGTCCCTCCGGGGGCAATTCACCCCTCCACTTT
CDR3aa: CASSPSGGNSPLHF

abundance: few
d_gene: TRBD2
j_gene: TRBJ2-5
v_gene: TRBV5-6
len: 14
CDR3nt: TGTGCCAGGATTTCGACAGCGGGGGTTGAGACCCAGTACTTC
CDR3aa: CARISTAGVETQYF

abundance: many
d_gene: .
j_gene: TRBJ1-1
v_gene: TRBV5-1
len: 13
CDR3nt: TGTGCCAGCAGCGGCGACATGAACACTGAAGCTTTCTTT
CDR3aa: CASSGDMNTEAFF

abundance: .
d_gene: TRBD1
j_gene: TRBJ1-5
v_gene: TRBV20-1
len: 16
CDR3nt: TGCAGTGCTCTAGACCCGGGACAGGGGAGCAATCAGCCCCAGCATTTT
CDR3aa: CSALDPGQGSNQPQHF

abundance: few
d_gene: TRBD1
j_gene: TRBJ2-5
v_gene: TRBV19
len: 15
CDR3nt: TGTGCCAGTAGTAGGGCGACAGGGGCTGGGGAGACCCAGTACTTC
CDR3aa: CASSRATGAGETQYF

abundance: .
d_gene: .
j_gene: TRBJ1-6
v_gene: TRBV12-3/TRBV12-4
len: 11
CDR3nt: TGTGCCAGCAGTCGGAGGGCACCCCTCCACTTT
CDR3aa: CASSRRAPLHF

abundance: many
d_gene: .
j_gene: TRBJ1-6
v_gene: TRBV27
len: 18
CDR3nt: TGTGCCAGCAGTAAACGGACAGTTTTCGGCAAAACTAATTCACCCCTCCACTTT
CDR3aa: CASSKRTVFGKTNSPLHF